Following are 3 T cell receptor beta chains from one sample sequenced in a study of blood T cell repertoires in COVID-19. Some clones are missing from TCRdb's copy, which holds only in-frame ones; the method was immunoSEQ multiplex PCR. The table includes about 380,000 clones, 90% detected once. The sample taken for sequencing was peripheral blood. These receptors originate from a man between 18 and 35 years old with active or convalescent COVID-19.

V is TRBV3-1 (or the pseudogene TRBV3-2) and J is TRBJ2-5, with 12 positions matching TRBD2. Germline-derived CDR1 and CDR2 are LGHDT and YNNKEL (reference sequence). CDR3 length equals 17 residues. Trimming at V came to 3 bases and at J to 4 bases, leaving 9 bases not matched to a gene. In DNA, the CDR3 is TGTGCCAGCAGCCAGGGGCTAGCGGGGGGGGTTGGAGAGACCCAGTACTTC. Amino acids: CASSQGLAGGVGETQYF.

The rearrangement uses TRBV10-3 and TRBJ2-2; 9 nucleotides align to TRBD1. CDR1 is ENHRY and CDR2 is SYGVKD in the germline V gene. V trimming: 10 bases; J trimming: 1 base; junction bases outside the gene matches: 7. There are 15 residues in the CDR3. CDR3 sequence reads: CATIQGAVNTGELFF. The CDR3 DNA reads as TGTGCCACCATACAGGGGGCCGTGAACACCGGGGAGCTGTTTTTT.

The genes are TRBV18 and TRBJ1-2; 9 nucleotides align to TRBD1. The V gene end was trimmed by 8 bases and the J gene end by 4 bases; junction bases not matched to a gene: 11. The CDR3 length is 15 residues. Germline values: CDR1 KGHSH, CDR2 LQKENI. In DNA form, the CDR3 reads TGTGCCAGCCGAAACTCCGGGACAGGGACCTATGGCTACACCTTC. Translating it yields CASRNSGTGTYGYTF.